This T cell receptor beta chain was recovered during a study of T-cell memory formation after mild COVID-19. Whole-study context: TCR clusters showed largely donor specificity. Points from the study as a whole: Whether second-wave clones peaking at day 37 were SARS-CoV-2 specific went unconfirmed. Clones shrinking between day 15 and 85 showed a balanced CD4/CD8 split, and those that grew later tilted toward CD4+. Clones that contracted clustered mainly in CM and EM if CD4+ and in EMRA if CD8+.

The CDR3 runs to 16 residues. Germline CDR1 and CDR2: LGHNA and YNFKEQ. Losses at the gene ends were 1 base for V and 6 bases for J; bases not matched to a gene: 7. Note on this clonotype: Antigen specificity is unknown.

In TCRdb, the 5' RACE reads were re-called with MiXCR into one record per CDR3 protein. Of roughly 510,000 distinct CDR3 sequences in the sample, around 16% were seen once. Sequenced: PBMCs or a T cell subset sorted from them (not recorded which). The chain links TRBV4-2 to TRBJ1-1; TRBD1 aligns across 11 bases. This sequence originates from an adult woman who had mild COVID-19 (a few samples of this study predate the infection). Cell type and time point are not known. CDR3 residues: CASSQAHGDRGSEAFF. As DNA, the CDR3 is TGTGCCAGCAGCCAAGCGCATGGGGACAGGGGGTCTGAAGCTTTCTTT.